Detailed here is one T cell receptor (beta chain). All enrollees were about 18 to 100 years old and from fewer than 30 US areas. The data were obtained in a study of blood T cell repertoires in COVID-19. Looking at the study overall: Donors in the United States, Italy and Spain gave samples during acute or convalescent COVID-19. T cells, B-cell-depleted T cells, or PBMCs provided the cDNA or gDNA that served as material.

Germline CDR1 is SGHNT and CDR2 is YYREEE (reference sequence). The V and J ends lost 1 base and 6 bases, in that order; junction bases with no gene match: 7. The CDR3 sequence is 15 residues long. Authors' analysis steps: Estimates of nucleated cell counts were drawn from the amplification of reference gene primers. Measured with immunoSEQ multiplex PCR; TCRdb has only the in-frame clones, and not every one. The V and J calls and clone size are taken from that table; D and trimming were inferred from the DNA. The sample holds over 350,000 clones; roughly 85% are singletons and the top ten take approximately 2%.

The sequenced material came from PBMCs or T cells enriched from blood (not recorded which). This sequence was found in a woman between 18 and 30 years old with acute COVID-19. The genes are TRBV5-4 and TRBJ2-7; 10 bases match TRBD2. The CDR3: CASSLKAGGTGEQYF. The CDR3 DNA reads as TGTGCCAGCAGCTTGAAAGCGGGGGGGACGGGCGAGCAGTACTTC. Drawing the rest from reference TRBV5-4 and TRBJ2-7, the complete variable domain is ETGVTQSPTHLIKTRGQQVTLRCSSQSGHNTVSWYQQALGQGPQFIFQYYREEENGRGNFPPRFSGLQFPNYSSELNVNALELDDSALYLCASSLKAGGTGEQYFGPGTRLTVT.